One and the same sample provided the 14 T cell receptor beta chains below, sequenced in a study of regulatory T cells in long-lasting Graves disease. Investigators prepared the TCR beta libraries by applying iRepertoire HTBI primers and Arm-PCR of CDR3 regions. TCRdb itself ran the multiplex PCR reads through MiXCR, one entry per CDR3 protein. The table shows roughly 400,000 distinct CDR3 sequences, with about 17% occurring only once. Specified time point: newly diagnosed GD, antithyroid drugs for less than 3 months. PBMCs provided the RNA from which the TCR library was made. These same records also appear under a second study, on T cells in Graves' hyperthyroidism and ophthalmopathy.

The source material was peripheral blood mononuclear cells (PBMCs), sampled at new diagnosis, from a patient treated with antithyroid drugs. The receptors here all came from a woman between 18 and 29 years old with Graves disease.

CDR3 DNA sequence: TGCAGCGTCGGACAGGGGATCCCGACCGGGGAGCTGTTTTTT. Its protein product is CSVGQGIPTGELFF. The V and J genes are TRBV29-1 and TRBJ2-2, with 9 bases fitting TRBD1. Germline assignment: CDR1 SQVTM and CDR2 ANQGSEA. The CDR3 sequence is 14 residues long. Trimming removed 6 bases from V and 5 bases from J; junction bases left unmatched: 7.

This clonotype appeared a few times. The chain uses TRBV12-3 or TRBV12-4 and TRBJ1-5; unclear D gene. V was clipped by 8 bases and J by 7 bases, with 12 bases between them. CDR3 length: 12 amino acids. Here the CDR3 reads CASGPGPQPQHF. CDR3 nucleotide sequence: TGTGCCAGCGGGCCAGGTCCACAGCCCCAGCATTTT.

This clonotype was recorded at least ten times. The gene calls are TRBV7-8 and TRBJ2-2; tentative D call: TRBD1 (6 bases). Trimming left V 4 bases short and J 1 base short, with 16 bases between. Per the germline V gene, CDR1 is SGHVS and CDR2 is FQNEAQ. This CDR3 is built from 17 residues. This CDR3 reads CASSSNTRDKNTGELFF. CDR3 nucleotide sequence: TGTGCCAGCAGCTCCAATACCCGGGACAAGAACACCGGGGAGCTGTTTTTT. Looking up the rest from reference TRBV7-8 and TRBJ2-2 gives the full variable domain: GAGVSQSPRYKVAKRGQDVALRCDPISGHVSLFWYQQALGQGPEFLTYFQNEAQLDKSGLPSDRFFAERPEGSVSTLKIQRTQQEDSAVYLCASSSNTRDKNTGELFFGEGSRLTVL.

This chain's CDR3 is CASSLTGNPMRTDTQYF. Here the CDR3 DNA reads TGCGCCAGCAGCTTGACCGGTAACCCGATGAGGACAGATACGCAGTATTTT. The V call is TRBV5-1, the J call TRBJ2-3; no reliable D call. The CDR3 is 17 amino acids. Germline V gene sequence: CDR1 SGHRS, CDR2 YFSETQ. Trimming removed 1 base at V and 3 bases at J, with 18 bases between.

This clonotype has ten or more counts. The rearrangement joins TRBV28 to TRBJ2-5, with 8 bases fitting TRBD1. The V segment lost 3 bases and the J segment 4 bases; nucleotides outside the gene matches: 7. The CDR3 has 15 residues. Germline CDR1 and CDR2: MDHEN and SYDVKM. The CDR3 sequence is CASSFFPGGGETQYF. The CDR3 nucleotides read TGTGCCAGCAGTTTCTTTCCAGGGGGCGGAGAGACCCAGTACTTC.

The chain combines TRBV7-3 with TRBJ2-3; weak D call: TRBD2 (5 bases). V lost 5 bases and J 10 bases, leaving 22 bases between the germline ends. The CDR3 has 15 amino acids. In germline, CDR1 is SGHTA, CDR2 FQGTGA. DNA for the CDR3: TGTGCCAGCAGCCCAAATCCCGGGATTTTCCCAGCGCAGTATTTT. It yields the protein CASSPNPGIFPAQYF.

The chain combines TRBV7-2 with TRBJ1-6, with D hard to call. The CDR3 contains 17 residues. Between the trimmed V and J ends, which lost 5 bases and 6 bases, there was a span of 20 bases. Germline CDR1 SGHTA, CDR2 FQGNSA. This chain's CDR3 is CASSPHGGGLSNSPLHF. In DNA, the CDR3 is TGTGCCAGCAGCCCGCACGGCGGAGGGCTTAGTAATTCACCCCTCCACTTT.

This clonotype was counted a few times. CDR3 region: CSAREETNNEQFF. CDR3 coding DNA: TGCAGTGCTAGAGAGGAGACTAATAATGAGCAGTTCTTC. The rearrangement joins TRBV20-1 to TRBJ2-1; perhaps TRBD2 as D (5 bases). The germline V and J ends were trimmed by 0 bases and 7 bases, with 10 bases remaining between them. Germline CDR1 is DFQATT and CDR2 is SNEGSKA (reference sequence). The CDR3 is made up of 13 amino acids.

This clonotype was seen a handful of times. The chain couples TRBV11-2 to TRBJ2-1; D ambiguous. With 5 bases removed from V and 5 bases from J, the gap between germline ends came to 19 bases. Germline V gene data show CDR1 as SGHAT and CDR2 as FQNNGV. The CDR3 has 16 residues. CDR3 loop: CASSANLAPPNNEQFF. The CDR3 nucleotides read TGTGCCAGCAGCGCCAACTTGGCACCGCCAAACAATGAGCAGTTCTTC.

This clonotype was counted ten times or more. The V call is TRBV28, the J call TRBJ2-5; no firm D call. The V end lost 3 bases, the J end lost 2 bases, and 10 bases lay between the germline ends. CDR1 and CDR2 (germline): MDHEN, SYDVKM. The CDR3 is 14 amino acids. The CDR3 coding sequence is TGTGCCAGCAGTTTGCAGGCCCTTCAAGAGACCCAGTACTTC. Translating gives CASSLQALQETQYF.

This clonotype was seen more than once but under ten times. The CDR3, as DNA: TGTGCCAGCAGTAAACCGCATCAGCCCCAGCATTTT. Its translation: CASSKPHQPQHF. J is TRBJ1-5 and V is TRBV6-1; unclear D gene. This CDR3 has 12 amino acids. The germline V and J ends were trimmed by 5 bases and 5 bases, with 7 bases remaining between them. Germline V gene sequence: CDR1 MNHNS, CDR2 SASEGT.

In this sample, this clonotype turned up many times. The chain employs TRBV7-9 and TRBJ2-7; TRBD1 agrees at 8 bases. CDR3 length: 15 amino acids. The germline gives CDR1 SEHNR, CDR2 FQNEAQ (reference sequence). The V gene end was trimmed by 6 bases and the J gene end by 3 bases; junction bases not matched to a gene: 10. The CDR3 spells CASRPGQGGFYEQYF. The CDR3 region has the DNA TGTGCCAGCAGACCAGGACAGGGCGGCTTCTACGAGCAGTACTTC. Drawing the rest from reference TRBV7-9 and TRBJ2-7, the complete variable domain is DTGVSQNPRHKITKRGQNVTFRCDPISEHNRLYWYRQTLGQGPEFLTYFQNEAQLEKSRLLSDRFSAERPKGSFSTLEIQRTEQGDSAMYLCASRPGQGGFYEQYFGPGTRLTVT.

This clonotype has at least ten counts. The chain has TRBV6-1 and TRBJ2-1; D call uncertain. Per germline, CDR1 MNHNS and CDR2 SASEGT. Trimming left V 8 bases short and J 4 bases short, with 21 bases between. The CDR3 totals 16 residues. The CDR3 reads CASPLVCSSKYNEQFF. The CDR3 DNA follows: TGTGCCAGCCCGCTTGTTTGCTCCTCCAAATACAATGAGCAGTTCTTC.

This clonotype turned up a few times. V and J are TRBV7-6 and TRBJ1-1; 7 positions agree with TRBD1. Germline assignment: CDR1 SGHVS and CDR2 FNYEAQ. V dropped 3 bases and J dropped 1; count of bases not matched to a gene: 5. CDR3 size: 15 residues. The CDR3 loop reads CASSFSRQGNTEAFF. Here the CDR3 DNA reads TGTGCCAGCAGCTTTAGCCGACAGGGGAACACTGAAGCTTTCTTT.